Listed below are T cell receptor beta chains from one sample, sequenced in a study of a mutant IDH1 vaccine in newly diagnosed glioma. These receptors are not linked to any known antigen. Assay used: immunoSEQ multiplex PCR; TCRdb lists only in-frame clones, some missing. The sample yields about 48,000 clones, 65% to 80% seen once. Specimen: PBMCs, collected from a glioma patient whose treatment included an IDH1 peptide vaccine. All receptors come from a man in his forties or fifties with glioma. Each CDR3 is given with its conserved first and last residue. A D gene is named only where the DNA matches it firmly. Clone size is shown for a subset of rows, as once, few, many or a class of expanded clone.

D	V	size	J	DNA	CDR3
TRBD1	TRBV6-1	.	TRBJ2-5	TGTGCCAGCAGAGCCGGGACAGGGGTGGAGACCCAGTACTTC	CASRAGTGVETQYF
.	TRBV11-3	.	TRBJ1-1	TGTGCCAGCAGCTTAACGTCAAACACTGAAGCTTTCTTT	CASSLTSNTEAFF
.	TRBV4-2	.	TRBJ1-2	TGTGCCAGCAGCCAAGCGGGGCAGCTCTATGGCTACACCTTC	CASSQAGQLYGYTF
.	TRBV6-1	.	TRBJ2-3	TGTGCCAGCACCAGGGGCAGGGACTTCACAGATACGCAGTATTTT	CASTRGRDFTDTQYF
.	TRBV18	once	TRBJ1-2	TGTGCCAGCTCACCACGGGGGTGGGGTGGCTACACCTTC	CASSPRGWGGYTF
.	TRBV10-1	.	TRBJ1-5	TGCGCCAGCAGAAAGGTAGAAGGTCAGCCCCAGCATTTT	CASRKVEGQPQHF
.	TRBV2	.	TRBJ1-6	TGTGCCAGCAGGGCGGACAGTGGAAATTCACCCCTCCACTTT	CASRADSGNSPLHF
.	TRBV13	.	TRBJ2-5	TGTGCCAGCAGCTTTTATCGGGGGCAGGAGGAGACCCAGTACTTC	CASSFYRGQEETQYF
TRBD1	TRBV7-7	.	TRBJ2-6	TGTGCCAGCAGCTTAGGTCATGGCAGGGGGCTCTCTGGGGCCAACGTCCTGACTTTC	CASSLGHGRGLSGANVLTF
TRBD2	TRBV28	.	TRBJ2-3	TGTGCCAGCAGGGGCGTTGGGACTAGCTTAGATACGCAGTATTTT	CASRGVGTSLDTQYF
.	TRBV6-6	few	TRBJ1-6	TGTGCCAGCAGTTACGGGTCCAATTCACCCCTCCACTTT	CASSYGSNSPLHF
TRBD1	TRBV19	.	TRBJ1-1	TGTGCCAGTAGTAGGACAGGGGGGACCTTGGGGACTGAAGCTTTCTTT	CASSRTGGTLGTEAFF
.	TRBV6-5	.	TRBJ1-2	TGTGCCAGCAGAATTACAGGAGACTATGGCTACACCTTC	CASRITGDYGYTF
TRBD2	TRBV9	.	TRBJ2-1	TGTGCCAGCAGCCCCGAACTTGGAGGCGGGGGGCCTATTTATGAGCAGTTCTTC	CASSPELGGGGPIYEQFF
TRBD2	TRBV19	.	TRBJ2-2	TGTGCCAGTAGCACGCTCACTAGCGGGGCGGGCGGGGAGCTGTTTTTT	CASSTLTSGAGGELFF
.	TRBV5-6	.	TRBJ1-2	TGTGCCAGCAGCTTGGAGGGCAGCTACTATGGCTACACCTTC	CASSLEGSYYGYTF
.	TRBV10-2	few	TRBJ1-1	TGCGCCAGCAGTGAGGTCCGGGGGCAAGCTGAAGCTTTCTTT	CASSEVRGQAEAFF